This T cell receptor (beta chain) was found in a study of T cell responses to AZD1222 COVID-19 vaccine. As for this clone: Its specificity is unknown.

The assay was immunoSEQ multiplex PCR, and TCRdb's table has in-frame clones only and misses some. Of 130,000 to 150,000 clones in the sample, more than 75% were seen once. Study conclusions and caveats: None of the repertoires were sampled until the peak T cell response had passed. Baseline seropositives among AZD1222 recipients totaled only 5 to 7. White British people made up most donors, females outnumbered males, and clonal diversity was possibly underestimated. Spike was spanned by vaccine-associated CD4 TCRs, with dominance at 160-218 and 743-854.

This CDR3 is 11 amino acids long. V was pared by 5 bases and J by 8 bases, with 12 bases between. Germline values: CDR1 DFQATT, CDR2 SNEGSKA (reference sequence). The chain links TRBV20-1 to TRBJ1-2; D is possibly TRBD1 (5 bases). This material consisted of peripheral blood, taken on day 0 of MenACWY control vaccination. The sequence derives from an adult in good health. The CDR3: CSAESGEGYTF. The CDR3 DNA follows: TGCAGTGCTGAATCGGGGGAGGGCTACACCTTC.